The rows below give T cell receptor beta chains drawn from one sample of a study of pediatric ulcerative colitis. Produced via immunoSEQ multiplex PCR; TCRdb's table is partial and in-frame only. The sample has about 17,000 clones, about 74% seen once. Sequencing was done on a sample of gut tissue. These receptors originate from a girl aged 10 to 17 with moderate ulcerative colitis. Each CDR3 is given with its conserved first and last residue. The D gene is left open where the match is weak. Only some rows state a clone size, as once, few, many or a class for expanded clones.

clone size,J gene,D gene,V gene,CDR3 DNA,CDR3 protein
once,TRBJ2-5,TRBD2,TRBV7-2,TGTGCCAGCAGCTGGACTAGCGGGCAGACCCAGTACTTC,CASSWTSGQTQYF
few,TRBJ1-5,NA,TRBV18,TGTGCCAGCTCACCGCACAGCAATCAGCCCCAGCATTTT,CASSPHSNQPQHF
once,TRBJ2-1,TRBD2,TRBV28,TGTGCCAGCAGCCCCGGAAGGGCGGGAGGGTTGTGGTCCTACAATGAGCAGTTCTTC,CASSPGRAGGLWSYNEQFF
NA,TRBJ2-2,TRBD2,TRBV7-8,TGTGCCAGCAGCTTAGAATTAGGCGGGAGCCCCACGTGGGAGCTGTTTTTT,CASSLELGGSPTWELFF
few,TRBJ2-2,NA,TRBV21-1,TGTGCCAGCAGCATGTCTTCAGGGTCCGGGGAGCTGTTTTTT,CASSMSSGSGELFF
NA,TRBJ2-3,NA,TRBV10-3,TGTGCCATCGGAGTGTCCCCAGATACGCAGTATTTT,CAIGVSPDTQYF
few,TRBJ2-3,NA,TRBV29-1,TGCAGCGTTGAAGATCGTTGGCGTACTAGCACAGATACGCAGTATTTT,CSVEDRWRTSTDTQYF
NA,TRBJ2-2,NA,TRBV2,TGTGCCAGCAGAACTAGCTCTAACACCGGGGAGCTGTTTTTT,CASRTSSNTGELFF
NA,TRBJ2-1,NA,TRBV7-2,TGTGCCAGCCACGGACAGCGGAGTTTCAATGAGCAGTTCTTC,CASHGQRSFNEQFF
NA,TRBJ2-6,NA,TRBV5-1,TGCGCCAGCAGCTTGGCGGGCTCTGGGGCCAACGTCCTGACTTTC,CASSLAGSGANVLTF
NA,TRBJ1-5,NA,TRBV19,TGTGCCAGTAGTATGGGTAGGGGACCTGAGCAGCCCCAGCATTTT,CASSMGRGPEQPQHF
NA,TRBJ2-2,NA,TRBV5-1,TGCGCCAGCAGCCTCTATGGGGCGGCGAACACCGGGGAGCTGTTTTTT,CASSLYGAANTGELFF
few,TRBJ2-2,TRBD1,TRBV5-4,TGTGCCAGCAGTGACAGGGGGCGCAACACCGGGGAGCTGTTTTTT,CASSDRGRNTGELFF
NA,TRBJ1-1,NA,TRBV19,TGTGCCAGTAGTATAGGGGACTCAAGAGGCACTGAAGCTTTCTTT,CASSIGDSRGTEAFF
once,TRBJ1-5,NA,TRBV5-6,TGTGCCAGCAGCTTGTGGGGTTATAGCAATCAGCCCCAGCATTTT,CASSLWGYSNQPQHF
few,TRBJ1-1,NA,TRBV6-1,TGTGCCAGCAGTGAAGTGGGATTAGAGTACACTGAAGCTTTCTTT,CASSEVGLEYTEAFF
once,TRBJ2-1,TRBD1,TRBV7-2,TGTGCCAGCAGCTTACGTTGGTTCGGGACAGGGTCGGACAATGAGCAGTTCTTC,CASSLRWFGTGSDNEQFF
NA,TRBJ2-5,TRBD1,TRBV9,TGTGCCAGCAGCGCCGACAGGGGCCAAGAGACCCAGTACTTC,CASSADRGQETQYF
few,TRBJ1-2,NA,TRBV29-1,TGCAGCGTTGAATTCCAGATGAGAGGCTACACCTTC,CSVEFQMRGYTF
NA,TRBJ1-5,NA,TRBV4-1,TGCGCCAGCAGCCAAGGCAGGGTTTTGGGCCAGCCCCAGCATTTT,CASSQGRVLGQPQHF
NA,TRBJ1-2,NA,TRBV7-9,TGTGCCAGCAGCTTAGGAGCCCAGGGCTATGGCTACACCTTC,CASSLGAQGYGYTF
NA,TRBJ2-7,NA,TRBV11-2,TGTGCCAGCAGCCGGGCGGAGAGTAGCGCGTTATCCTACGAGCAGTACTTC,CASSRAESSALSYEQYF
once,TRBJ1-2,NA,TRBV5-6,TGTGCCAGCAGCCTCAACCCGTCCGGGGTAGGGGGTAGCTACACCTTC,CASSLNPSGVGGSYTF
NA,TRBJ1-1,NA,TRBV2,TGTGCCAGCAGCGGGTTTGGGGCAGGGACCATCCTAAGGACTGAAGCTTTCTTT,CASSGFGAGTILRTEAFF
few,TRBJ2-2,TRBD1,TRBV29-1,TGCAGCGTTCTGGACAGGGCTAACACCGGGGAGCTGTTTTTT,CSVLDRANTGELFF
NA,TRBJ2-4,TRBD1,TRBV28,TGTGCCACCCAGGGGACAGGGTTGTTGAACATTCAGTACTTC,CATQGTGLLNIQYF
NA,TRBJ1-5,NA,TRBV2,TGTGCCAGCAGTGCACCCCCGGGTCAGCCCCAGCATTTT,CASSAPPGQPQHF
NA,TRBJ2-3,NA,TRBV5-1,TGCGCCAGCAGCTTGTGGTGGCGGAGCACAGATACGCAGTATTTT,CASSLWWRSTDTQYF
NA,TRBJ1-5,NA,TRBV5-6,TGTGCCAGCTGCCGGCCCGAAAACCGACAGGGCAATCAGCCCCAGCATTTT,CASCRPENRQGNQPQHF
medium-sized,TRBJ2-3,NA,TRBV5-6,TGTGCCAGCAGCTACAACAGAATTAGCACAGATACGCAGTATTTT,CASSYNRISTDTQYF
once,TRBJ1-2,NA,TRBV19,TGTGCCAGTAGTATTCCGGGCCCCTATGGCTACACCTTC,CASSIPGPYGYTF
NA,TRBJ2-7,TRBD1,TRBV11-2,TGTGCCAGCAGACCCGGGACAGGAGGTACCTACGAGCAGTACTTC,CASRPGTGGTYEQYF
once,TRBJ2-7,NA,TRBV28,TGTGCCAGCAGTTTAAGGGGGTACGAGCAGTACTTC,CASSLRGYEQYF
NA,TRBJ2-5,TRBD2,TRBV7-8,TGTGCCAGCAGCTCCCGGACTAGCGGGAGGCCGCAGTGGACCCAGTACTTC,CASSSRTSGRPQWTQYF
NA,TRBJ1-4,NA,TRBV4-2,TGTGCCAGCAGCCAAGATAGAGGGGTTAATGAAAAACTGTTTTTT,CASSQDRGVNEKLFF
NA,TRBJ2-7,NA,TRBV11-2,TGTGCCAGCAGCTTGGACAGACCATACGAGCAGTACTTC,CASSLDRPYEQYF
NA,TRBJ2-3,NA,TRBV2,TGTGCCAGCAGCCCGGGACGATCCACAGATACGCAGTATTTT,CASSPGRSTDTQYF
few,TRBJ2-1,NA,TRBV14,TGTGCCAGCAGCCAGCTAGGGAGCTCCTACAATGAGCAGTTCTTC,CASSQLGSSYNEQFF
few,TRBJ2-7,TRBD1,TRBV2,TGTGCCAGCAGGGGGGACAGCTACGAGCAGTACTTC,CASRGDSYEQYF
NA,TRBJ2-7,NA,TRBV29-1,TGCAGCGTTGAAGCCGGGGGACAGAGGGTCAAGCAGTACTTC,CSVEAGGQRVKQYF
NA,TRBJ1-1,NA,TRBV6-4,TGTGCCAGCAGTCCTCAGCAGAACACTGAAGCTTTCTTT,CASSPQQNTEAFF
NA,TRBJ2-5,TRBD2,TRBV28,TGTGCCAGCAGTTTGGTTGGGCTAGCGGGAGGTGGCTTCGCGGAGACCCAGTACTTC,CASSLVGLAGGGFAETQYF
NA,TRBJ2-1,TRBD2,TRBV30,TGTGCCTGGAACTCGGGACTAGCGGTGAATGAGCAGTTCTTC,CAWNSGLAVNEQFF
NA,TRBJ2-1,NA,TRBV7-8,TGTGCCAGCAGTGGACTAACACAGTTCTTC,CASSGLTQFF
NA,TRBJ2-2,NA,TRBV7-9,TGTGCCAGCAGCCCTAGGACAGTTATGAGCACCGGGGAGCTGTTTTTT,CASSPRTVMSTGELFF
NA,TRBJ2-1,NA,TRBV11-2,TGTGCCAGCAGCCGACTTAACCAGGGAGGAGAGCAGTTCTTC,CASSRLNQGGEQFF
NA,TRBJ2-1,TRBD2,TRBV10-3,TGTGCCATCAGTCGTCCCCAGGCGGGGGGTTACAATGAGCAGTTCTTC,CAISRPQAGGYNEQFF
NA,TRBJ2-3,NA,TRBV6-4,TGTGCCAGCAGTGACGGAGGGGGGGCAGATACGCAGTATTTT,CASSDGGGADTQYF
NA,TRBJ2-7,NA,TRBV5-1,TGCGCCAGCAGTTTTACGGACGAGCAGTACTTC,CASSFTDEQYF
NA,TRBJ2-1,NA,TRBV5-4,TGTGCCAGCACCTCCGGGGCTATCAGCAATGAGCAGTTCTTC,CASTSGAISNEQFF
few,TRBJ1-2,NA,TRBV7-9,TGTGCCAGCAGCTTAGAACAGGGTGGCTACACCTTC,CASSLEQGGYTF
NA,TRBJ1-2,NA,TRBV6-5,TGTGCCAGCAGTCCCCGGACAGCGGGCTATGGCTACACCTTC,CASSPRTAGYGYTF
NA,TRBJ2-1,NA,TRBV7-9,TGTGCCAGCAGCTTATTTCAGGGCCCAGAAGTCGATGAGCAGTTCTTC,CASSLFQGPEVDEQFF
NA,TRBJ1-3,NA,TRBV10-3,TGTGCCATCAGTGCAGGCTCTGGAAACACCATATATTTT,CAISAGSGNTIYF
NA,TRBJ1-4,NA,TRBV2,TGTGCCAGCAGTGAATTAGGGCAGAGGGAAAAACTGTTTTTT,CASSELGQREKLFF